These T cell receptor beta chains were read from a single sample in a study of neoadjuvant anti-PD-1 for oral cavity cancer. The assay was immunoSEQ multiplex PCR, and TCRdb's table has in-frame clones only and misses some. The table records 84,000 or so clones, under 90% of them present only once. Sample: PBMCs, taken before nivolumab (anti-PD-1) treatment. These TCRs come from a person aged 40 to 85 with oral cavity squamous cell carcinoma. The CDR3 runs from the conserved cysteine through the conserved F or W. Fields, in order: D gene, clone size, CDR3 length, J gene, V gene, CDR3 DNA, CDR3 protein. D genes are given only for firm matches. Where a row states a size, it is once, few, many or the class of an expanded clone; other rows omit it.

- few 13 TRBJ2-5 TRBV5-1 TGCGCCAGCAGCTTGTCAGGCTTATCTACCCAGTACTTC CASSLSGLSTQYF
- - 13 TRBJ2-5 TRBV19 TGTGCCAGTAGTATTCGGGGGCGCGAGACCCAGTACTTC CASSIRGRETQYF
- - 15 TRBJ2-5 TRBV30 TGTGCCTGGAGTGTGGGGCAGGGGCAAGTAGAGACCCAGTACTTC CAWSVGQGQVETQYF
- - 15 TRBJ1-5 TRBV6-6 TGTGCCAGCAGTTACTCGGAGGAAAGTAATCAGCCCCAGCATTTT CASSYSEESNQPQHF
- - 17 TRBJ2-2 TRBV5-6 TGTGCCAGCAGCTTGTTAGGAAGCGGCGAGGGTGCCGGGGAGCTGTTTTTT CASSLLGSGEGAGELFF
- - 15 TRBJ2-3 TRBV19 TGTGCCAGTAGCAGATGGTCTAGTGACACAGATACGCAGTATTTT CASSRWSSDTDTQYF
- - 15 TRBJ2-7 TRBV12-2 TGTGCAAGTCGCTTAGCGGACAGGGGAACCTACGAGCAGTACTTC CASRLADRGTYEQYF
- - 15 TRBJ1-2 TRBV5-3 TGTGCCAGAAGCCGCGACAGGTCCTTGGGGAATGGCTACACCTTC CARSRDRSLGNGYTF
- - 15 TRBJ1-1 TRBV15 TGTGCCACCGGTTCTTTGGGGGGTTGGAACACTGAAGCTTTCTTT CATGSLGGWNTEAFF
- once 13 TRBJ2-7 TRBV29-1 TGCAGCGTTGGAGACGCTAGCTCCTACGAGCAGTACTTC CSVGDASSYEQYF
- - 13 TRBJ2-7 TRBV6-1 TGTGCCACACAAACAGGGAAACAATACGAGCAGTACTTC CATQTGKQYEQYF
- - 16 TRBJ2-7 TRBV27 TGTGCCAGCAGTTTAATTTTCGGGGACGGACCCTACGAGCAGTACTTC CASSLIFGDGPYEQYF
- - 12 TRBJ1-4 TRBV7-9 TGTGCCAGCAGCTTAGCGGTCGAAAAACTGTTTTTT CASSLAVEKLFF
- - 16 TRBJ2-3 TRBV5-1 TGCGCCAGCACCCCTCGTTATCTAGAGGCGTCCGATACGCAGTATTTT CASTPRYLEASDTQYF
- - 11 TRBJ2-2 TRBV2 TGTGCCAGCAAGTACACCGGGGAGCTGTTTTTT CASKYTGELFF
TRBD1 - 16 TRBJ2-5 TRBV7-9 TGTGCCAGCAGCTCGTCTTTTGGGACAGGGGCGGAGACCCAGTACTTC CASSSSFGTGAETQYF
- - 15 TRBJ2-3 TRBV6-1 TGTGCCAGCACCTTAGAGGGGGTAGGCGGGGATACGCAGTATTTT CASTLEGVGGDTQYF
- - 15 TRBJ2-7 TRBV5-6 TGTGCCAGCAGCTTGGCCCAGGCCGGGTTGGGGGAGCAGTACTTC CASSLAQAGLGEQYF
- - 15 TRBJ2-7 TRBV12-2 TGTGCAAGTCGCTTAGTGGGACGGAACCCCTACGAGCAGTACTTC CASRLVGRNPYEQYF
TRBD1 - 13 TRBJ1-2 TRBV7-9 TGTGCCAGCAGCTTAGGGACAGGGGTTGGCTACACCTTC CASSLGTGVGYTF
- once 12 TRBJ2-2 TRBV11-3 TGTGCCAGCAAGGGGAACACCGGGGAGCTGTTTTTT CASKGNTGELFF
- - 13 TRBJ2-1 TRBV6-1 TGTGCCAGCAGGCTCGATCGAACGAGTGAGCAGTTCTTC CASRLDRTSEQFF
- once 13 TRBJ1-5 TRBV30 TGTGCCTGGAGTGTACTCGGGGAGCAGCCCCAGCATTTT CAWSVLGEQPQHF
- - 18 TRBJ2-6 TRBV9 TGTGCCAGCAGCGCGGACTCGGGACAACTCTCTGGGGCCAACGTCCTGACTTTC CASSADSGQLSGANVLTF
- once 14 TRBJ1-2 TRBV4-1 TGCGCCAGCAGCCAAGCCGGGACGGGCTATGGCTACACCTTC CASSQAGTGYGYTF
- few 13 TRBJ1-1 TRBV30 TGTGCCTGGACCCTTGATTACACCACTGAAGCTTTCTTT CAWTLDYTTEAFF
- - 14 TRBJ1-2 TRBV21-1 TGTGCCAGCCCCGGAGACACCTTAGACTATGGCTACACCTTC CASPGDTLDYGYTF
- - 12 TRBJ2-7 TRBV30 TGTGCCTGGGGACATAACGCCTACGAGCAGTACTTC CAWGHNAYEQYF
- - 16 TRBJ2-1 TRBV7-8 TGTGCCAGCTTCAAAACAGCGGGCAGCTCCTACAATGAGCAGTTCTTC CASFKTAGSSYNEQFF
TRBD2 - 16 TRBJ2-3 TRBV4-1 TGCGCCAGCAGCCAAGATGGGACTAGCGGGAGCGGTACGCAGTATTTT CASSQDGTSGSGTQYF
- - 14 TRBJ2-2 TRBV27 TGTGCCAGCAGTCCCCAAACTAGGCCCGGGGAGCTGTTTTTT CASSPQTRPGELFF
- few 12 TRBJ1-5 TRBV14 TGTGCCAGCAGCCAACCCCGGGGGCCCCAGCATTTT CASSQPRGPQHF
TRBD2 - 16 TRBJ2-1 TRBV5-1 TGCGCCAGCAGCTTAGGTGTTAGCGGGAGATCTGATGAGCAGTTCTTC CASSLGVSGRSDEQFF
TRBD2 - 13 TRBJ2-7 TRBV5-1 TGCGCCAGCAGCCCTAGCGGAACCTACGAGCAGTACTTC CASSPSGTYEQYF
- - 11 TRBJ2-5 TRBV29-1 TGCAGCTGCCGCACGGGAGAGACCCAGTACTTC CSCRTGETQYF